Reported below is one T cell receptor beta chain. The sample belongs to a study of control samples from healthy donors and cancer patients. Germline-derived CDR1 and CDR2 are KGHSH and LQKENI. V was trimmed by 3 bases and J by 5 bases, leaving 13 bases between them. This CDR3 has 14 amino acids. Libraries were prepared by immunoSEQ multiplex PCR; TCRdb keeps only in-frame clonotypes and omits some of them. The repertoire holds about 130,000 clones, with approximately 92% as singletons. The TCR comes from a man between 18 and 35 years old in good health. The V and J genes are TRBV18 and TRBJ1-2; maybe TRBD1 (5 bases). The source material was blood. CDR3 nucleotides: TGTGCCAGCTCACCCTCCGAGGACATATATGGCTACACCTTC. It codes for CASSPSEDIYGYTF.